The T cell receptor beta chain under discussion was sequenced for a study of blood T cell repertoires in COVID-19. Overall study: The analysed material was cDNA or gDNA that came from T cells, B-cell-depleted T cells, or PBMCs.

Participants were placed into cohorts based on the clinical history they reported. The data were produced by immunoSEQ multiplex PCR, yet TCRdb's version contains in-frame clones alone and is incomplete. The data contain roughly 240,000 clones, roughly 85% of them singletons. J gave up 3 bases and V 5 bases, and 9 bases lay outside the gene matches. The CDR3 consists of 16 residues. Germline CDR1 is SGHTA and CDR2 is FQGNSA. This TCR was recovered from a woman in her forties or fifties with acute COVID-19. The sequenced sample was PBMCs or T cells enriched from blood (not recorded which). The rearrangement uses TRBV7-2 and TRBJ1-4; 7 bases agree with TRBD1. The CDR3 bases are TGTGCCAGCAGCCCACAAGTGGGACAGCCTAATGAAAAACTGTTTTTT. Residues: CASSPQVGQPNEKLFF.